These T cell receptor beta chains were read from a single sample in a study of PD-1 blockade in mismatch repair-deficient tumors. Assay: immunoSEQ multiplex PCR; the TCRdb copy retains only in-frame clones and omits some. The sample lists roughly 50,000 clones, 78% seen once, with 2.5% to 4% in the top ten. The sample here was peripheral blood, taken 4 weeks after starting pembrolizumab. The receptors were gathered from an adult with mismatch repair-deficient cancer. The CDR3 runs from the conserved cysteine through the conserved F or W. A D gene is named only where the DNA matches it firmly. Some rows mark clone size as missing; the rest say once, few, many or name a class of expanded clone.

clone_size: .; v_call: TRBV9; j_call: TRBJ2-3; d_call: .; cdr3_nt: TGTGCCAGCAGCGCACAGGGTGCAGATACGCAGTATTTT; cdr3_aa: CASSAQGADTQYF
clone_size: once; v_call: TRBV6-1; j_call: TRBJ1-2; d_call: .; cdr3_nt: TGTGCCAGCAGTGATCGGGGGGCCGCCGTGCTCACCTTC; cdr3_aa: CASSDRGAAVLTF
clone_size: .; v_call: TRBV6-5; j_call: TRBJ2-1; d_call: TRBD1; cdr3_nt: TGTGCCAGCAGTTACTCGGGGACAGGGAGCGTCAATGAGCAGTTCTTC; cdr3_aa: CASSYSGTGSVNEQFF
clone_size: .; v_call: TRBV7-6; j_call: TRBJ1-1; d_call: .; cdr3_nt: TGTGCCAGCAGCTTAGAGGGCGCTGAAGCTTTCTTT; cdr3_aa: CASSLEGAEAFF
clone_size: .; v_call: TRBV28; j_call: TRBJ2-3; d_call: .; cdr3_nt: TGTGCCAGCAGTCGCCGCACAGATACGCAGTATTTT; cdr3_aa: CASSRRTDTQYF
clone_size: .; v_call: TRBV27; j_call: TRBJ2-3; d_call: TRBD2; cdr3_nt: TGTGCCAGCAGTTTATATTCAGCGGGAGGTAGCACAGATACGCAGTATTTT; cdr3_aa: CASSLYSAGGSTDTQYF
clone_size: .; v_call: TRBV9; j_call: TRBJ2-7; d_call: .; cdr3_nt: TGTGCCAGCAGCCCAATCTTTGGGGGCCCGCAATACTTC; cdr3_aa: CASSPIFGGPQYF
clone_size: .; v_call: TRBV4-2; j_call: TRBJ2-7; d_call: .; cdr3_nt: TGTGCCAGCAGCGGAGTGGGTAGATCCTACGAGCAGTACTTC; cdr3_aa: CASSGVGRSYEQYF
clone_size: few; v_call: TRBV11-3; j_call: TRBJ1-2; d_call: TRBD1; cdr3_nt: TGTGCCAGCAGCTTCGCAGGGGGCTACGGCTACACCTTC; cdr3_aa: CASSFAGGYGYTF
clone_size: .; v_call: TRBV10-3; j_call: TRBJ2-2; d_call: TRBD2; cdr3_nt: TGTGCCATCAGTGAGACACTAGCGGGAGGGCCTGACACCGGGGAGCTGTTTTTT; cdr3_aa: CAISETLAGGPDTGELFF
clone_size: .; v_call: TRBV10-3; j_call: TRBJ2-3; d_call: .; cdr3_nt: TGTGCCATCAGTGAGATTGATACGCAGTATTTT; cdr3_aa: CAISEIDTQYF
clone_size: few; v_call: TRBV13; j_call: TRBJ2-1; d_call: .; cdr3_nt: TGTGCCAGCGGGCTAAAAAGTACCTACAATGAGCAGTTCTTC; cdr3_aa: CASGLKSTYNEQFF
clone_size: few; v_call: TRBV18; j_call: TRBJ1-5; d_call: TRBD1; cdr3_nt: TGTGCCAGCTCACTCGACAGGGTTAGTCAGCCCCAGCATTTT; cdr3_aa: CASSLDRVSQPQHF
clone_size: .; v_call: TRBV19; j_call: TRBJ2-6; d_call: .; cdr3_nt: TGTGCCAGTAGTATGGGCAGGAGCTCTGGGGCCAACGTCCTGACTTTC; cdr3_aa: CASSMGRSSGANVLTF
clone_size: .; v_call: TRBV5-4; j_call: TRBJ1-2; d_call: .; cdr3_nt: TGTGCCAGCAGTCCTGGGGGGCACCTCTATGGCTACACCTTC; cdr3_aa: CASSPGGHLYGYTF
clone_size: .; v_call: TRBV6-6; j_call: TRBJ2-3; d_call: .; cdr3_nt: TGTGCCAGCAGAGCCGGGCAGTCGGCGGCAGATACGCAGTATTTT; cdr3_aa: CASRAGQSAADTQYF
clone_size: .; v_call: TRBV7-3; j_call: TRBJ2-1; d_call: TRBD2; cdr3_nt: TGTGCCAGCAGCTTATACGGCGGGAGGGTAGTTGAGCAGTTCTTC; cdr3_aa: CASSLYGGRVVEQFF
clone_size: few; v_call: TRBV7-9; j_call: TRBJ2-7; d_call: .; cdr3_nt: TGTGCCAGCAGCCCGGGACGGACCTACGAGCAGTACTTC; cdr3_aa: CASSPGRTYEQYF
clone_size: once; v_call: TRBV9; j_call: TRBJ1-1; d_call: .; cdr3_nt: TGTGCCAGCAGCGTCGGGATCGGGTTGGGCACTGAAGCTTTCTTT; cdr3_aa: CASSVGIGLGTEAFF
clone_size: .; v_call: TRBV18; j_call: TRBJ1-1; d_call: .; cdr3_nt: TGTGCCAGCTCACCCGTACAGTGGAACACTGAAGCTTTCTTT; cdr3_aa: CASSPVQWNTEAFF